Shown below are 29 T cell receptor beta chains from a single sample sequenced in a study of metastatic and nonmetastatic thyroid tumors. Not a single patient had been given any form of treatment at any point before undergoing thyroid surgery. Via MiXCR, TCRdb re-called the PCR reads. There are under 95,000 clones in the sample; around 9.1% occur only once, and 8.8% lies in the top ten. Sample: blood. Source of these receptors: a female donor with papillary thyroid cancer or a benign thyroid nodule (not recorded which). Some clones in this sample may be carry-over from other donors' samples.

This clone was seen many times. The chain carries TRBV28 and TRBJ1-2; D gene uncertain. Per germline, CDR1 MDHEN and CDR2 SYDVKM. The ends were cut back, 4 bases at V and 2 bases at J, with 11 bases in the middle. This CDR3 has 14 amino acids. The CDR3 nucleotides are TGTGCCAGCAGTTCACCTCCGGGCAACTATGGCTACACCTTC. Its protein is CASSSPPGNYGYTF.

This clone came up a few times. Since a much larger clone is just one base distant, this may be a read error. The chain joins TRBV12-3 or TRBV12-4 to TRBJ2-4, with TRBD1 identical over 7 bases. The CDR3 has 13 residues. CDR3 region: CVSKDRAKNIQYF. CDR3 nucleotides: TGTGTCAGCAAGGACAGGGCCAAAAACATTCAGTACTTC.

This clone was detected ten times or more. The gene calls are TRBV2 and TRBJ2-7; the match to TRBD1 covers 11 bases. Germline CDR1 is SNHLY and CDR2 is FYNNEI. This CDR3 has 15 amino acids. After removal of 4 bases from V and 4 bases from J, the junction contained 6 bases not matched to a gene. Here the CDR3 DNA reads TGTGCCAGCAGTGCGTCCGGGACAGGGGGGTACGAGCAGTACTTC. Translating gives CASSASGTGGYEQYF.

The chain recombines TRBV28 with TRBJ2-1; TRBD2 agrees at 7 bases. V lost 9 bases, J lost 12 bases, and 11 bases stayed unmatched. Germline V CDR1 and CDR2: MDHEN, SYDVKM. The CDR3 length is 12 residues. The CDR3 region is CARGGRIPWQFF. CDR3 in DNA: TGTGCCAGGGGGGGGAGGATTCCCTGGCAGTTCTTC. Complete variable domain (other parts from reference TRBV28 and TRBJ2-1): DVKVTQSSRYLVKRTGEKVFLECVQDMDHENMFWYRQDPGLGLRLIYFSYDVKMKEKGDIPEGYSVSREKKERFSLILESASTNQTSMYLCARGGRIPWQFFGPGTRLTVL.

Many counts were recorded for this clone. The V call is TRBV5-8, the J call TRBJ1-1; D is unclear. This CDR3 contains 11 residues. Deletions cut 5 bases from V and 7 bases from J, with 9 bases between. Germline CDR1 and CDR2: SGHTS and YDEGEE. The CDR3 spells CASRRTNEAFF. CDR3 nucleotides: TGTGCCAGCAGGAGGACCAATGAAGCTTTCTTT.

In its sample, this clone was seen many times. The V gene is TRBV4-2, the J gene TRBJ1-2; no firm D call. CDR3 length: 15 amino acids. Trimming cost V 0 bases and J 3 bases, with 11 bases left between them. CDR1 is LGHNA, CDR2 YNFKEQ, per germline. The CDR3 DNA reads as TGTGCCAGCAGCCAAGATAGCGGGTCGGACTATGGCTACACCTTC. It encodes CASSQDSGSDYGYTF.

This clone was observed at least ten times. The chain has TRBV13 and TRBJ1-4; 8 bases fit TRBD1. Germline V lookup: CDR1 PRHDT, CDR2 FYEKMQ (reference sequence). Trimming at V came to 5 bases and at J to 11 bases, leaving 4 bases not matched to a gene. The CDR3 totals 12 residues. CDR3 in DNA: TGTGCCAGCAGCGTAGACAGGGGTAAACTGTTTTTT. This encodes CASSVDRGKLFF.

The chain links TRBV29-1 to TRBJ2-1; possibly TRBD2 for D (6 bases). This CDR3 contains 15 residues. In germline, CDR1 is SQVTM, CDR2 ANQGSEA. V lost 1 base, J lost 0 bases, and 10 bases lay in between. CDR3 residues: CSVEGKAGSYNEQFF. CDR3 nucleotide sequence: TGCAGCGTTGAAGGGAAAGCGGGCTCCTACAATGAGCAGTTCTTC.

This clone has a count of ten or more. The J gene is TRBJ2-1, the V gene TRBV19; possibly TRBD2 for D (5 bases). The V gene lost 6 bases and the J gene lost 11 bases, with 11 bases spanning the gap. CDR1 is LNHDA, CDR2 SQIVND, per germline (reference sequence). This CDR3 has 11 amino acids. The CDR3 bases are TGTGCCAGTAGGGAGGAAGCGAAGCAGTTCTTC. Its protein product is CASREEAKQFF.

The chain is built from TRBV20-1 and TRBJ1-6, with D possibly matching TRBD1 (5 bases). CDR1 is DFQATT and CDR2 is SNEGSKA in the germline V gene (reference sequence). This CDR3 comprises 16 residues. V was cut by 1 base and J by 10 bases, with 20 bases left in between. The CDR3 region is CSARVGAVGESSPLHF. CDR3 in DNA: TGCAGTGCTAGAGTTGGGGCGGTGGGGGAGAGCTCACCCCTCCACTTT.

The rearrangement links TRBV19 to TRBJ1-6; D uncertain. The V end was cut by 6 bases, the J end by 10 bases, with 25 bases between. The CDR3 is 17 residues long. CDR1 is LNHDA and CDR2 is SQIVND in the germline V gene (reference sequence). The CDR3 loop reads CASRNRLIGLKGSPLHF. The DNA of the CDR3 is TGTGCCAGTAGGAATCGTCTAATAGGACTTAAAGGGTCACCCCTCCACTTT.

This clone showed up just once. At one end, the junction sequence differs from germline, possibly due to a read error. The chain combines TRBV20-1 with TRBJ2-7, with a weak D call TRBD2 (7 bases). CDR1 is DFQATT, CDR2 SNEGSKA, per germline (reference sequence). This CDR3 comprises 14 residues. CDR3 sequence reads: CSARGGARDYQQYF. The CDR3 DNA is TGCAGTGCCAGAGGGGGGGCCCGGGACTACCAGCAGTACTTC.

This chain's CDR3 is CASSEGGGVTDTQYF. The DNA of the CDR3 is TGTGCCAGCAGTGAAGGCGGGGGGGTCACAGATACGCAGTATTTT. The chain couples TRBV2 to TRBJ2-3; TRBD2 matches 9 bases. This CDR3 has 15 residues. CDR1 is SNHLY and CDR2 is FYNNEI in the germline V gene. The ends lost 1 base at V and 2 bases at J; junction bases unmatched: 1.

In this sample, this clone turned up many times. The gene calls are TRBV6-1 and TRBJ2-2; a weak D match, TRBD2 (5 bases). Germline-derived CDR1 and CDR2 are MNHNS and SASEGT. The CDR3 is 13 amino acids. The V end lost 7 bases, the J end lost 1 base, and 7 bases lay between the germline ends. CDR3 DNA: TGTGCCAGCACACGGGGGAACACCGGGGAGCTGTTTTTT. Its protein product is CASTRGNTGELFF.

The sample holds many counts of this clone. The chain uses TRBV7-6 and TRBJ1-5; TRBD1 might be the D (5 bases). There are 12 residues in the CDR3. The ends were cut back, 2 bases at V and 6 bases at J, with 5 bases in the middle. Germline CDR1 reads SGHVS; CDR2 reads FNYEAQ. The CDR3 region has the DNA TGTGCCAGCAGCTTAAGGGGTCAGCCCCAGCATTTT. It specifies CASSLRGQPQHF.

This clone is medium-sized by share. The chain has TRBV11-2 and TRBJ2-7; TRBD1 agrees at 10 bases. This CDR3 comprises 16 residues. From germline, CDR1 is SGHAT and CDR2 FQNNGV. Losses at the gene ends were 2 bases for V and 2 bases for J; bases not matched to a gene: 6. The CDR3 bases are TGTGCCAGCAGCTTACTCCGGGACAGGGGTCCCTACGAGCAGTACTTC. This encodes CASSLLRDRGPYEQYF.

This clone turned up a few times. Given a much more abundant clone one base away, this may be a read error. The chain recombines TRBV12-3 or TRBV12-4 with TRBJ1-1; D might be TRBD1 (5 bases). The CDR3 is 15 amino acids. The V end was cut by 6 bases, the J end by 0 bases, with 14 bases between. Here the CDR3 reads CASRVQVSMNTEAFF. The CDR3 DNA follows: TGTGCCAGCAGGGTACAGGTGTCAATGAACACTGAAGCTTTCTTT.

The table lists this clone with a few counts. Other DNA variants within this sample encode the same CDR3. The chain has TRBV5-4 and TRBJ1-3, with 7 positions matching TRBD1. CDR1 and CDR2 (germline): SGHNT, YYREEE (reference sequence). The trim removed 2 bases at V and 4 bases at J, leaving 3 bases unmatched. The CDR3 is 14 residues long. The CDR3 is CASSFQGQGNTIYF. CDR3 sequence (DNA): TGTGCCAGCAGCTTCCAGGGACAGGGAAACACCATATATTTT.

The sample holds many counts of this clone. This sequence joins TRBV5-1 and TRBJ1-3; 8 bases fit TRBD1. The CDR3 spans 15 residues. V shed 4 bases and J 4 bases; nucleotides not matched to a gene: 7. Per germline, CDR1 SGHRS and CDR2 YFSETQ. CDR3 amino acids: CASSIDRGAGNTIYF. The DNA for the CDR3 is TGCGCCAGCAGCATTGACAGGGGTGCCGGAAACACCATATATTTT.

This clone was detected ten times or more. J is TRBJ2-1 and V is TRBV20-1; 12 bases fit TRBD2. The CDR3 extends over 15 amino acids. CDR1 DFQATT and CDR2 SNEGSKA come from the germline V gene (reference sequence). With 2 bases clipped from V and 9 bases from J, the junction kept 8 bases outside the gene matches. Written as DNA, the CDR3 is TGCAGTGCTAGACTGCTAGCGGGGGGGGGCACTGAGCAGTTCTTC. This encodes CSARLLAGGGTEQFF.

In regard to this clone: Additional DNA sequences in this sample encode the identical CDR3. The chain employs TRBV24-1 and TRBJ1-2; 9 nucleotides line up with TRBD1. Germline values: CDR1 KGHDR, CDR2 SFDVKD. J was trimmed by 5 bases and V by 3 bases; bases with no gene match: 6. This CDR3 region has 15 residues. CDR3 protein: CATSDLLTGGYGYTF. Here the CDR3 DNA reads TGTGCCACCAGTGATCTACTGACAGGGGGATATGGCTACACCTTC.

This clone was seen more than once but under ten times. A read error may be the cause here, since a much bigger clone is one base away. The same CDR3 is also encoded by other DNA sequences in this sample. J is TRBJ1-1 and V is TRBV19; 7 bases align to TRBD1. This CDR3 has 12 amino acids. In germline, CDR1 is LNHDA, CDR2 SQIVND (reference sequence). CDR3 coding DNA: TGTGCAAGTAGATACAGGGGCTATGAAGCTTTCTTT. Translating gives CASRYRGYEAFF.

This clone came up many times. V is TRBV4-2 and J is TRBJ1-2, with D maybe TRBD1 (6 bases). Germline CDR1 is LGHNA and CDR2 is YNFKEQ. V was shortened by 0 bases and J by 4 bases, with 18 bases between the two germline ends. CDR3 length: 17 amino acids. CDR3 bases: TGTGCCAGCAGCCAAGATAAGGGGGTGGAGGGAGGCTATGGCTACACCTTC. Translation: CASSQDKGVEGGYGYTF.

This clone was seen more than once but under ten times. J is TRBJ1-2 and V is TRBV27; maybe TRBD1 (5 bases). The CDR3 is made up of 15 amino acids. Germline assignment: CDR1 MNHEY and CDR2 SMNVEV (reference sequence). Trimming removed 7 bases from V and 2 bases from J, with 17 bases in between. CDR3 sequence: CASKFGLRDNYGYTF. DNA for the CDR3: TGTGCCAGCAAGTTCGGACTACGGGACAACTATGGCTACACCTTC.

This clone has a count of ten or more. V and J are TRBV28 and TRBJ1-5; D is possibly TRBD1 (6 bases). The CDR3 extends over 14 amino acids. Germline V gene lookup returns CDR1 MDHEN and CDR2 SYDVKM. V was cut by 4 bases and J by 7 bases, with 14 bases left in between. The CDR3 here is CASSSSGGGQPQHF. The DNA of the CDR3 is TGTGCCAGCAGTTCATCGGGGGGCGGGCAGCCCCAGCATTTT.

Ten or more counts support this clone. CDR3 bases: TGCGCCAGCAGCCAGAGGACAGGGTATAATTCACCCCTCCACTTT. The encoded protein is CASSQRTGYNSPLHF. The chain carries TRBV4-1 and TRBJ1-6; the match to TRBD1 covers 8 bases. Germline lookup yields CDR1 MGHRA and CDR2 YSYEKL. The trim removed 3 bases at V and 4 bases at J, leaving 2 bases unmatched. CDR3 length: 15 residues.

The table lists this clone with many counts. CDR3 sequence (DNA): TGTGCCAGCAGTCAACGACAGGGGAACACTGAAGCTTTCTTT. Its protein is CASSQRQGNTEAFF. The rearrangement uses TRBV12-3 or TRBV12-4 and TRBJ1-1; TRBD1 matches at 7 bases. The CDR3 has 14 residues. J was trimmed by 1 base and V by 5 bases; bases with no gene match: 4.

This clone was recorded many times. This CDR3 is also generated by other DNA sequences in the sample. The rearrangement uses TRBV7-3 and TRBJ1-1; D is unclear. Trimming removed 1 base at V and 4 bases at J, with 13 bases between. The CDR3 totals 15 residues. CDR1 is SGHTA, CDR2 FQGTGA, per germline. Written as DNA, the CDR3 is TGTGCCAGCAGCTTAAAAGGATCGGGAGTCACTGAAGCTTTCTTT. Amino acids: CASSLKGSGVTEAFF.

A few counts support this clone. The chain couples TRBV9 to TRBJ2-1; D might be TRBD1 or TRBD2, each matching 5 bases. V was clipped by 0 bases and J by 3 bases, with 10 bases between them. CDR3 size: 15 residues. From germline, CDR1 is SGDLS and CDR2 YYNGEE. CDR3 sequence reads: CASSVAFGGYNEQFF. The DNA for the CDR3 is TGTGCCAGCAGCGTAGCTTTTGGGGGCTACAATGAGCAGTTCTTC.